A single sample is the source of the 22 T cell receptor beta chains below, sequenced in a study of beta chain features in type 1 diabetes. Every bit of the isolated RNA underwent reverse transcription, so sequencing read expressed TCRB transcripts. Using immunoSEQ multiplex PCR, the repertoire was profiled, and TCRdb retains in-frame clones only, with some absent. The sample has 160,000 or so clones, approximately 9% seen once. Specimen: central memory CD4+ T cells from blood. These receptors came from a woman in her late teens or twenties in good health.

This clone was picked up many times. The chain carries TRBV18 and TRBJ2-6; D is unresolved. This CDR3 region has 16 residues. Trimming removed 5 bases at V and 0 bases at J, with 11 bases between. Per germline, CDR1 KGHSH and CDR2 LQKENI. The CDR3 region has the DNA TGTGCCAGCTCAGGGCAGAAGAGCTCTGGGGCCAACGTCCTGACTTTC. Protein product: CASSGQKSSGANVLTF.

J is TRBJ1-2 and V is TRBV12-5, with D unresolved. This CDR3 region has 14 residues. Trimming took off 6 bases at V and 9 bases at J, with 20 bases between the two ends. The germline V gene has CDR1 LGHNT and CDR2 FRNRAP. In nucleotides, the CDR3 is TGTGCTAGTGGCCCCTCGGGAGGTTTTAATCGCTACACCTTC. Amino acids: CASGPSGGFNRYTF.

The chain uses TRBV21-1 and TRBJ2-1; no DNA check was done on the table's D call, TRBD2. TRBV21-1 is a listed pseudogene. This CDR3 has 14 residues. The CDR3 coding sequence is TGTGCCAGCAGCAATCTGTATGCGTACAATGAGCAGTTCTTC. Protein: CASSNLYAYNEQFF.

The chain carries TRBV7-2 and TRBJ1-6; maybe TRBD1 (5 bases). Trimming took off 2 bases at V and 1 base at J, with 6 bases between the two ends. CDR1 and CDR2 from the germline V gene are SGHTA and FQGNSA. The CDR3 is made up of 15 amino acids. CDR3 protein: CASSLKGSYNSPLHF. The CDR3 DNA is TGTGCCAGCAGCTTAAAGGGGTCCTATAATTCACCCCTCCACTTT.

This clone was counted only a few times. The chain combines TRBV5-1 with TRBJ2-3; 11 bases are shared with TRBD2. Trimming took 1 base from V and 0 from J; bases not matched to a gene: 7. In germline, CDR1 is SGHRS, CDR2 YFSETQ. This CDR3 contains 18 residues. The CDR3 spells CASSLYGTSGGSTDTQYF. Here the CDR3 DNA reads TGCGCCAGCAGCTTGTACGGGACTAGCGGAGGGAGCACAGATACGCAGTATTTT.

V usage is TRBV19 and J usage is TRBJ1-2; D perhaps matches TRBD1 (6 bases). The CDR3 has 16 residues. Trimming removed 8 bases from V and 2 bases from J, with 21 bases in between. The germline CDR1 and CDR2 sequences are LNHDA and SQIVND (reference sequence). DNA of the CDR3: TGTGCCAGTGGTCCACCACAGGGTCGGAAGAACTATGGCTACACCTTC. Translation: CASGPPQGRKNYGYTF.

V is TRBV5-6 and J is TRBJ2-1; D is perhaps TRBD2 (6 bases). CDR1 is SGHDT and CDR2 is YYEEEE in the germline V gene. Trimming stripped 0 bases from V and 6 bases from J, with 10 bases between. This CDR3 has 14 residues. The CDR3, as DNA: TGTGCCAGCAGCTTGGTCGGTAGCGGCAATGAGCAGTTCTTC. Protein product: CASSLVGSGNEQFF.

This clone appeared a few times. The chain joins TRBV19 to TRBJ2-1, with TRBD1 matching 11 bases. V lost 3 bases to trimming and J lost 9 bases; unmatched junction nucleotides: 7. Germline lookup yields CDR1 LNHDA and CDR2 SQIVND (reference sequence). The CDR3 runs to 15 residues. DNA for the CDR3: TGTGCCAGTAGTATGGGGAGGACAGGGGGCGTTGAGCAGTTCTTC. This translates into CASSMGRTGGVEQFF.

This clone has only a few counts. For the CDR3, the DNA is TGTGCCAGCAGCTCCTGGGGTCAGGAGGCCCCTGAGACCCAGTACTTC. Translated: CASSSWGQEAPETQYF. V usage is TRBV11-3 and J usage is TRBJ2-5; a possible D gene is TRBD2 (5 bases). Trimming cost V 4 bases and J 5 bases, with 20 bases left between them. There are 16 residues in the CDR3. Germline CDR1 is SGHNT and CDR2 is YENEEA.

This clone was observed a handful of times. This CDR3 reads CASSLAGVGDIQYF. DNA of the CDR3: TGCGCCAGCAGCTTGGCGGGAGTAGGGGACATTCAGTACTTC. The rearrangement joins TRBV5-1 to TRBJ2-4; D perhaps matches TRBD2 (6 bases). The germline V gene encodes CDR1 SGHRS and CDR2 YFSETQ. CDR3 length equals 14 residues. Trimming removed 0 bases from V and 8 bases from J, with 12 bases in between.

This clone was recorded many times. This chain uses TRBV29-1 with TRBJ2-1, with a tentative D call TRBD2 (6 bases). V dropped 2 bases and J dropped 3 bases, with 14 bases sitting between them. This CDR3 region has 15 residues. Looked up from germline, CDR1 is SQVTM and CDR2 is ANQGSEA. CDR3 in DNA: TGCAGCGTTGAACGGGAGAGAAACTACTACAATGAGCAGTTCTTC. Translation gives CSVERERNYYNEQFF.

This clone has a handful of counts. V gene TRBV11-2 combines with J gene TRBJ2-7; 8 nucleotides match TRBD2. CDR1 and CDR2 (germline): SGHAT, FQNNGV. The J segment lost 2 bases and the V segment lost 3 bases, leaving 3 bases of the junction unmatched. This CDR3 has 14 residues. This chain's CDR3 is CASSFRRGAYEQYF. The CDR3 coding sequence is TGTGCCAGCAGCTTTCGGCGGGGGGCCTACGAGCAGTACTTC.

The chain has TRBV6-5 and TRBJ1-3; D remains unclear. V dropped 2 bases and J dropped 0 bases, with 8 bases sitting between them. The CDR3 extends over 15 amino acids. Germline CDR1 is MNHEY and CDR2 is SVGAGI. The CDR3 DNA reads TGTGCCAGCAGTTACGGAGGAAGCTCTGGAAACACCATATATTTT. Protein sequence: CASSYGGSSGNTIYF.

In its sample, this clone was seen a few times. V is TRBV4-2 and J is TRBJ2-3; D is possibly TRBD2 (7 bases). Germline V gene sequence: CDR1 LGHNA, CDR2 YNFKEQ. The ends were cut back, 4 bases at V and 2 bases at J, with 16 bases in the middle. The CDR3 loop spans 16 amino acids. In nucleotides, the CDR3 is TGTGCCAGCAGCCCCGGGGGGCGGGGGAACACAGATACGCAGTATTTT. This codes for CASSPGGRGNTDTQYF.

The J gene is TRBJ2-2, the V gene TRBV28; D is perhaps TRBD2 (5 bases). The germline CDR1 and CDR2 sequences are MDHEN and SYDVKM. V lost 7 bases to trimming and J lost 4 bases, with 34 bases between them. The CDR3 has 21 residues. The chain's CDR3 is CASKTNHPGQSSWASTGELFF. In nucleotides, the CDR3 is TGTGCCAGCAAGACTAACCACCCCGGGCAGTCCAGTTGGGCGAGCACCGGGGAGCTGTTTTTT.

The chain uses TRBV30 and TRBJ1-5; perhaps TRBD1 as D (5 bases). The CDR3 runs 14 residues. CDR1 and CDR2 (germline): GTSNPN, SVGIG (reference sequence). Trimming removed 1 base at V and 3 bases at J, with 10 bases between. The CDR3 protein is CAWSADSLNQPQHF. CDR3 nucleotide sequence: TGTGCCTGGAGTGCCGACAGCCTCAATCAGCCCCAGCATTTT. The variable domain in full, with the rest retrieved from reference TRBV30 and TRBJ1-5, is SQTIHQWPATLVQPVGSPLSLECTVEGTSNPNLYWYRQAAGRGLQLLFYSVGIGQISSEVPQNLSASRPQDRQFILSSKKLLLSDSGFYLCAWSADSLNQPQHFGDGTRLSIL.

The genes are TRBV25-1 and TRBJ2-1; 8 bases are a match to TRBD1. The ends lost 4 bases at V and 12 bases at J; junction bases unmatched: 8. CDR1 MGHDK and CDR2 SYGVNS come from the germline V gene. The CDR3 sequence is 13 residues long. The CDR3 nucleotides read TGTGCCAGCAGTGGCCCCTGGACAGGGTCGCAGTTCTTC. Translation: CASSGPWTGSQFF. The full variable domain, in which reference TRBV25-1 and TRBJ2-1 provide the parts outside the CDR3, is EADIYQTPRYLVIGTGKKITLECSQTMGHDKMYWYQQDPGMELHLIHYSYGVNSTEKGDLSSESTVSRIRTEHFPLTLESARPSHTSQYLCASSGPWTGSQFFGPGTRLTVL.

The rearrangement uses TRBV30 and TRBJ1-5; 8 nucleotides line up with TRBD1. V was clipped by 1 base and J by 6 bases; unmatched bases: 2. The CDR3 sequence is 13 residues long. From germline, CDR1 is GTSNPN and CDR2 SVGIG (reference sequence). CDR3 in DNA: TGTGCCTGGAGTGCAGGGGGCTCTCAGCCCCAGCATTTT. Its translation is CAWSAGGSQPQHF.

This clone was picked up a small number of times. J is TRBJ2-2 and V is TRBV2; TRBD1 is a possible D gene (5 bases). With 3 bases removed from V and 2 bases from J, the gap between germline ends came to 10 bases. Per the germline V gene, CDR1 is SNHLY and CDR2 is FYNNEI. The CDR3 runs to 15 residues. The CDR3 here is CASSETDQNTGELFF. The CDR3 region has the DNA TGTGCCAGCAGTGAGACAGATCAAAACACCGGGGAGCTGTTTTTT.

The CDR3: CASSSGLAGPGETQYF. Written as DNA, the CDR3 is TGTGCCAGCAGCTCGGGACTAGCGGGACCGGGTGAGACCCAGTACTTC. V gene TRBV5-4 combines with J gene TRBJ2-5; TRBD2 matches 13 bases. This CDR3 is built from 16 residues. Per germline, CDR1 SGHNT and CDR2 YYREEE (reference sequence). Unmatched junction bases numbered 7, after V lost 3 bases and J lost 5 bases.

The CDR3 DNA reads TGCGCCAGCAGCCCGTACCCCGGCTACGAGCAGTACTTC. Protein: CASSPYPGYEQYF. The gene calls are TRBV5-1 and TRBJ2-7; D is unclear. The CDR3 contains 13 residues. Between the trimmed V and J ends, which lost 4 bases and 3 bases, there was a span of 11 bases. CDR1 is SGHRS, CDR2 YFSETQ, per germline.

This clone was detected a few times. The chain couples TRBV6-5 to TRBJ2-7; 10 nucleotides agree with TRBD2. With 3 bases clipped from V and 2 bases from J, the junction kept 7 bases outside the gene matches. Germline V gene lookup returns CDR1 MNHEY and CDR2 SVGAGI. CDR3 length: 16 residues. The chain's CDR3 is CASSYGLADYPYEQYF. The CDR3 nucleotides are TGTGCCAGCAGTTATGGACTAGCGGATTACCCCTACGAGCAGTACTTC.